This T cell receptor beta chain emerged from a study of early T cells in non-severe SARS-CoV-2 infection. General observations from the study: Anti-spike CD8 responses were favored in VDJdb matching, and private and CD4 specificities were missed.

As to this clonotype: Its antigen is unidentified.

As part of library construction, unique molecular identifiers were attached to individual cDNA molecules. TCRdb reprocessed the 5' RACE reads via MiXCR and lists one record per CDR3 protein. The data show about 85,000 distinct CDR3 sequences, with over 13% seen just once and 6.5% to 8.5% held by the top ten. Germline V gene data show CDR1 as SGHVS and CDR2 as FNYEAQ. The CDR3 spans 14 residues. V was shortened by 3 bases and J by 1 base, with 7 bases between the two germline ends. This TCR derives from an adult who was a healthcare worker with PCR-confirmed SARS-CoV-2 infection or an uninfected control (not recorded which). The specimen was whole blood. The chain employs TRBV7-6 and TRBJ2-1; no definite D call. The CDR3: CASSLGYSYNEQFF. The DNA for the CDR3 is TGTGCCAGCAGCTTGGGGTATTCCTACAATGAGCAGTTCTTC.